This T cell receptor (beta chain) is from a study of cytomegalovirus exposure and HLA in healthy donors. Per the germline V gene, CDR1 is SGHRS and CDR2 is YFSETQ. This CDR3 is 14 amino acids long. Trimming at V came to 0 bases and at J to 5 bases, leaving 0 bases not matched to a gene. Donors counted as nominally healthy when sampled, yet unrecorded immune exposures were likely. Primers: 60 Vbeta forward and 13 Jbeta reverse. Profiled with immunoSEQ multiplex PCR; TCRdb holds only in-frame clones, not every one. Its table records 200,000 to 250,000 clones. This receptor was taken from a woman younger than 45 in good health and CMV-seropositive. Sequenced input: PBMCs. V gene TRBV5-1 combines with J gene TRBJ2-1; 9 bases agree with TRBD2. The CDR3 bases are TGCGCCAGCAGCTTGGGCGGGGGGGACAATGAGCAGTTCTTC. It is translated as CASSLGGGDNEQFF.